A single T cell receptor (beta chain) is shown here with its context. Noted treatment: some 20 received Ad26.COV2.S at low or high dose, single or two shots; about 5 received placebo; per-sample allocation not given. Collection of samples fell on day 63 after the first vaccine or placebo injection. TCRdb's table, derived via immunoSEQ multiplex PCR, lists solely in-frame clones and lacks some. The sample includes 400,000 to 450,000 clones, more than 80% seen only once; the top ten take 12%. This CDR3 spans 17 amino acids. CDR1 is SEHNR and CDR2 is FQNEAQ in the germline V gene (reference sequence). Losses at the gene ends were 7 bases for V and 5 bases for J; bases not matched to a gene: 15. These data belong to a study of Ad26.COV2.S vaccination and SARS-CoV-2 variants.

The chain employs TRBV7-9 and TRBJ2-1; 9 bases line up with TRBD1. The clonotype was recovered from a person between 18 and 60 years old who received the Ad26.COV2.S COVID-19 vaccine or a placebo. Here the sequenced sample was peripheral blood, taken in a trial of Ad26.COV2.S vaccine versus placebo. Here the CDR3 DNA reads TGTGCCAGCACCACCATCCCCGGGACAGGGCCTAACAATGAGCAGTTCTTC. It translates to CASTTIPGTGPNNEQFF.